The 5 T cell receptor beta chains in this list originate from one sample, sequenced in a study of cytomegalovirus exposure and HLA in healthy donors. 13 Jbeta primers and 60 Vbeta primers were used for the PCR. The data were produced by immunoSEQ multiplex PCR, yet TCRdb's version contains in-frame clones alone and is incomplete. The table lists about 130,000 clones, approximately 79% of them singletons. The sample was PBMCs. The receptors originated from a man aged 45-65 years in good health and CMV-seropositive.

This clone was observed once. The CDR3 DNA is TGTGCCAGCTCACCCCGGAGCAGCTCCTACGAGCAGTACTTC. Its translation is CASSPRSSSYEQYF. V and J are TRBV18 and TRBJ2-7, with D unresolved. The germline V gene encodes CDR1 KGHSH and CDR2 LQKENI. Trimming removed 3 bases from V and 0 bases from J, with 9 bases in between. The CDR3 has 14 amino acids.

The chain combines TRBV11-2 with TRBJ2-2; 7 bases match TRBD1. CDR3 length equals 15 residues. Germline CDR1 SGHAT, CDR2 FQNNGV. V shed 4 bases and J 5 bases; nucleotides not matched to a gene: 7. Written as DNA, the CDR3 is TGTGCCAGCAGCTCGACGACAGGGAGAACCGGGGAGCTGTTTTTT. Its protein is CASSSTTGRTGELFF. Drawing the rest from reference TRBV11-2 and TRBJ2-2, the complete variable domain is EAGVAQSPRYKIIEKRQSVAFWCNPISGHATLYWYQQILGQGPKLLIQFQNNGVVDDSQLPKDRFSAERLKGVDSTLKIQPAKLEDSAVYLCASSSTTGRTGELFFGEGSRLTVL.

This chain connects TRBV4-3 to TRBJ1-1; no firm D call. The germline CDR1 and CDR2 sequences are LGHNA and YSLEER. The V end was cut by 6 bases, the J end by 0 bases, with 8 bases between. This CDR3 region has 13 residues. CDR3 region: CASSSMVNTEAFF. Written as DNA, the CDR3 is TGCGCCAGCAGTAGTATGGTGAACACTGAAGCTTTCTTT.

The table lists this clone with a few counts. V and J are TRBV7-9 and TRBJ1-1, with a possible D match to TRBD1 (5 bases). V lost 5 bases and J 3 bases, leaving 10 bases between the germline ends. The CDR3 totals 13 residues. Germline V CDR1 and CDR2: SEHNR, FQNEAQ (reference sequence). The CDR3 sequence: CASSTAGYTEAFF. The CDR3 coding sequence is TGTGCCAGCAGCACTGCAGGGTACACTGAAGCTTTCTTT.

The V call is TRBV5-5, the J call TRBJ2-5; TRBD1 aligns across 8 bases. Unmatched junction bases numbered 10, after V lost 1 base and J lost 5 bases. The V gene's germline CDR1 is SGHKS and CDR2 YYEKEE (reference sequence). The CDR3 covers 16 residues. DNA of the CDR3: TGTGCCAGCAGCTTGAGGGCAGGGGGCGGTGGGGAGACCCAGTACTTC. The encoded protein is CASSLRAGGGGETQYF.